Shown below are 7 T cell receptor beta chains from a single sample sequenced in a study of molecular identifiers for immune sequencing clone quantification. TCRdb called the PCR reads again in MiXCR, with one record for every CDR3 protein. In the table there are around 470,000 distinct CDR3 sequences, over 20% of which are singletons. Sequencing was carried out using naive CD8+ T cells from blood, with Jurkat cell RNA spiked in. Subset reported: FACS-sorted CD8+CD4-CCR7+CD45RA+ naive T cells. These receptors were taken from a human donor in good health. Some libraries in this study had Jurkat cell RNA spiked in.

The V and J genes are TRBV4-1 and TRBJ2-3; 8 bases align to TRBD2. V gave up 4 bases and J gave up 2 bases; unmatched junction bases: 5. CDR3 length: 15 amino acids. Germline loops: CDR1 MGHRA, CDR2 YSYEKL. The DNA for the CDR3 is TGCGCCAGCAGCCTACTAGCGGTGGACACAGATACGCAGTATTTT. It translates to CASSLLAVDTDTQYF.

This sequence joins TRBV12-3 or TRBV12-4 and TRBJ2-7; possibly TRBD1 for D (5 bases). Deletions cut 5 bases from V and 2 bases from J, with 16 bases between. CDR3 length equals 15 residues. The CDR3 DNA sequence: TGTGCCAGCAGTGCTCCCAGGGTAGGGGCCTACGAGCAGTACTTC. Its translation: CASSAPRVGAYEQYF.

This rearrangement joins TRBV28 to TRBJ2-5; tentative D call: TRBD1 (7 bases). In germline, CDR1 is MDHEN, CDR2 SYDVKM. This CDR3 is built from 16 residues. In DNA, the CDR3 is TGTGCTAGCGGTTTCAGACCCGGGACAGACCAAGAGACCCAGTACTTC. Residues: CASGFRPGTDQETQYF.

The rearrangement links TRBV29-1 to TRBJ2-7; 10 bases align to TRBD1. V gave up 4 bases and J gave up 4 bases; unmatched junction bases: 4. CDR3 size: 13 residues. The germline V gene has CDR1 SQVTM and CDR2 ANQGSEA. Here the CDR3 DNA reads TGCAGCGTTGCCGGGACAGGGGCTTACGAGCAGTACTTC. Encoded protein: CSVAGTGAYEQYF.

In regard to this clonotype: A much larger clone differs by one base, so this may be a read error. This chain connects TRBV6-6 to TRBJ2-5; 10 nucleotides align to TRBD2. Germline V gene sequence: CDR1 MNHNY, CDR2 SVGAGI (reference sequence). CDR3 length: 19 amino acids. The CDR3 DNA sequence: TGTGCCGGCAGTACTAGCGGGAACGCGTCTCCCCTGAACCAAGAGACCCAGTACTTC. It is translated as CAGSTSGNASPLNQETQYF.

Turning to this clonotype: It may be a read error: a sequence one base away is much more abundant. In this CDR3 the conserved last residue, phenylalanine or tryptophan, is missing, so a read error is likely. The chain links TRBV7-2 to TRBJ2-7; 8 positions match TRBD2. Per the germline V gene, CDR1 is SGHTA and CDR2 is FQGNSA. J gave up 0 bases and V 5 bases, and 3 bases lay outside the gene matches. The CDR3 has 14 amino acids. The CDR3 loop is CASSTGTSSYEQYY. As DNA, the CDR3 is TGTGCCAGCAGCACGGGGACTAGCTCCTACGAGCAGTACTAC.

The chain joins TRBV2 to TRBJ1-6, with D maybe TRBD1 (5 bases). Germline V gene data show CDR1 as SNHLY and CDR2 as FYNNEI. The CDR3 length is 14 residues. With 7 bases removed from V and 14 bases from J, the gap between germline ends came to 21 bases. The CDR3 loop reads CASKRQPPVITLHF. CDR3 bases: TGTGCCAGCAAAAGACAGCCCCCCGTTATCACCCTCCACTTT.